This T cell receptor beta chain was captured in a study of cytomegalovirus exposure and HLA in healthy donors. Study-level results: The investigators catalogued 150 or so TCR beta chains as cytomegalovirus-associated. Under in vitro conditions, a few CMV-associated chains were confirmed as specific for CMV antigens.

Of note for this clone: The antigen is unknown.

Data came from immunoSEQ multiplex PCR; TCRdb stores just in-frame clones and leaves some out. The table includes tens of thousands of clones, roughly 85% detected once. This CDR3 spans 15 amino acids. From germline, CDR1 is SNHLY and CDR2 FYNNEI. V gave up 6 bases and J gave up 5 bases, with 19 bases separating them. This clonotype originated in a man aged 18-30 years in good health and CMV-seropositive. The chain links TRBV2 to TRBJ1-1; possible D gene TRBD1, 5 bases. The material sequenced was PBMCs. In nucleotides, the CDR3 is TGTGCCAGCAGAATAGGGAGGGGCGCAGGGACTGAAGCTTTCTTT. It is translated as CASRIGRGAGTEAFF.